Shown below are 4 T cell receptor beta chains from a single sample sequenced in a study of blood T cell repertoires in COVID-19 (dated by TCRdb to about 2020). Receptors were amplified or captured by the immunoSEQ multiplex PCR assay. TCRdb re-hosts the immuneACCESS table, in-frame sequences only. Its copies lack some clones; in the studies checked, an unresolved V gene accounts for under half of them, and the cause for the rest is not known. The sample data list just under 350,000 clones, and around 87% of these were observed just once. 6% to 7% of the sample goes to the ten largest clones. Specimen: peripheral blood. The receptors come from a woman aged 50 to 65 with COVID-19, enrolled during active disease.

The V gene is TRBV6-2 or TRBV6-3, the J gene TRBJ1-2; 8 bases agree with TRBD1. The V and J ends lost 5 bases and 4 bases, in that order; junction bases with no gene match: 12. Germline V gene sequence: CDR1 MNHEY, CDR2 SVGEGT. CDR3 size: 16 residues. The CDR3 bases are TGTGCCAGCAGTGACGATATGGGACAGGCGACCTATGGCTACACCTTC. Translation: CASSDDMGQATYGYTF.

This clone was detected a few times. Other DNA sequences of this sample code for an identical CDR3. J is TRBJ1-5 and V is TRBV5-1; TRBD1 matches 7 bases. Germline assignment: CDR1 SGHRS and CDR2 YFSETQ. Trimming at V came to 0 bases and at J to 2 bases, leaving 2 bases not matched to a gene. CDR3 size: 15 residues. The CDR3 DNA is TGCGCCAGCAGCTTGGGAGACAGGGGCAATCAGCCCCAGCATTTT. As protein: CASSLGDRGNQPQHF.

V usage is TRBV3-1 (or the pseudogene TRBV3-2) and J usage is TRBJ2-7, with 10 bases identical to TRBD1. V dropped 0 bases and J dropped 3; count of bases not matched to a gene: 8. The CDR3 sequence is 17 residues long. The germline V gene has CDR1 LGHDT and CDR2 YNNKEL (reference sequence). The chain's CDR3 is CASSQDVPDRGFYEQYF. The CDR3 DNA reads TGTGCCAGCAGCCAAGATGTCCCGGACAGGGGGTTCTACGAGCAGTACTTC.

A single count supports this clone. The genes are TRBV18 and TRBJ2-7, with D possibly being TRBD2 (5 bases). The V gene's germline CDR1 is KGHSH and CDR2 LQKENI. Trimming pared 3 bases from V and 5 bases from J, leaving 11 bases between. This CDR3 comprises 13 residues. The CDR3 DNA is TGTGCCAGCTCACCCAGGACCGGGGACGAGCAGTACTTC. Translating gives CASSPRTGDEQYF.